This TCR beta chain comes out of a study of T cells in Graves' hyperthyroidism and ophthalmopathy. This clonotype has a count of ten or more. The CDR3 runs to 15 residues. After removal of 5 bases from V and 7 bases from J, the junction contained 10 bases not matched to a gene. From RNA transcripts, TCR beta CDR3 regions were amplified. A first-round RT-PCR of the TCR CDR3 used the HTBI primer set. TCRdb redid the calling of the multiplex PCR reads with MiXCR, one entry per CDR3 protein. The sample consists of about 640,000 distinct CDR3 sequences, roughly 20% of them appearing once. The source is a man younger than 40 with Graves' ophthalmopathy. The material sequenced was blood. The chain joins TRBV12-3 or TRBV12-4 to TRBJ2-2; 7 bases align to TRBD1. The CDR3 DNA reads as TGTGCCAGCAGTCTTCGACAGGGTGGGATCGGGGAGCTGTTTTTT. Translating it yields CASSLRQGGIGELFF.